This TCR beta chain is drawn from a study of T cells in pancreatic ductal adenocarcinoma. Profiled with immunoSEQ multiplex PCR; TCRdb holds only in-frame clones, not every one. The data contain about 98,000 clones, roughly 96% of them singletons. Per germline, CDR1 SGHRS and CDR2 YFSETQ. The CDR3 loop spans 14 amino acids. V was shortened by 4 bases and J by 1 base, with 9 bases between the two germline ends. Surgery without prior neoadjuvant therapy was the treatment of the selected pancreatic ductal adenocarcinoma patients. The rearrangement joins TRBV5-1 to TRBJ1-3; D perhaps matches TRBD1 (5 bases). The TCR comes from a human donor with pancreatic ductal adenocarcinoma. The sequencing input was PBMCs. The DNA of the CDR3 is TGCGCCAGCAGCCTCGGGACTTCTGGAAACACCATATATTTT. The encoded protein is CASSLGTSGNTIYF.